This T cell receptor (beta chain) comes out of a study of cytomegalovirus exposure and HLA in healthy donors. Overall study context: Falling in the Caucasian-associated ancestry cluster were about 82% of under 450 genotyped donors.

Study-level points and caveats: Roughly uniform sequencing depth across donors was assumed, possibly incorrectly. A previous analysis found most TCR beta V segments productive roughly 87% or roughly 30% of the time.

There are a few counts of this clone. Its cognate antigen is unknown. 60 Vbeta and 13 Jbeta primers were used in PCR. Sequencing used immunoSEQ multiplex PCR; TCRdb keeps in-frame clones, though not all of them. The data contain roughly 130,000 clones, around 8.5% of them singletons. The CDR3 loop spans 15 amino acids. Germline loops: CDR1 MGHRA, CDR2 YSYEKL. V was shortened by 0 bases and J by 2 bases, with 11 bases between the two germline ends. Source material: PBMCs. This sequence joins TRBV4-1 and TRBJ2-7; no clear D. The TCR was taken from a man in his forties in good health and CMV-seronegative. Here the CDR3 reads CASSQDVRSPYEQYF. In DNA form, the CDR3 reads TGCGCCAGCAGCCAAGATGTAAGGAGCCCCTACGAGCAGTACTTC.